The 23 T cell receptor beta chains listed next were all sequenced from one sample in a study of CD4+ T cells in melanoma. Assay: immunoSEQ multiplex PCR; the TCRdb copy retains only in-frame clones and omits some. This table has roughly 13,000 clones, more than 60% appearing once. Sequencing was performed on cells from a culture (not recorded whether cultured in vitro). All receptors derive from a human donor with melanoma.

This clone has just one count. The chain recombines TRBV5-1 with TRBJ1-1; D gene uncertain. V was pared by 1 base and J by 9 bases, with 16 bases between. The germline gives CDR1 SGHRS, CDR2 YFSETQ. The CDR3 has 14 amino acids. CDR3 sequence: CASSLNGPDQQAFF. The CDR3 nucleotides read TGCGCCAGCAGCTTGAATGGGCCAGATCAGCAAGCTTTCTTT.

This rearrangement joins TRBV6-1 to TRBJ2-7; D is ambiguous. The CDR3 loop spans 15 amino acids. V dropped 1 base and J dropped 2 bases, with 12 bases sitting between them. Germline CDR1 reads MNHNS; CDR2 reads SASEGT. The CDR3 reads CASSEVYGSAYEQYF. The DNA for the CDR3 is TGTGCCAGCAGTGAAGTGTATGGATCGGCCTACGAGCAGTACTTC.

This clone was observed a few times. The chain carries TRBV2 and TRBJ1-5; tentative D call: TRBD1 (5 bases). The germline V gene encodes CDR1 SNHLY and CDR2 FYNNEI. The length of the CDR3 is 15 residues. Deletions cut 1 base from V and 5 bases from J, with 12 bases between. The CDR3 here is CASSEELGPDQPQHF. As DNA, the CDR3 is TGTGCCAGCAGTGAAGAGTTGGGGCCCGATCAGCCCCAGCATTTT.

The rearrangement uses TRBV5-1 and TRBJ1-5; possibly TRBD1 for D (5 bases). In germline, CDR1 is SGHRS, CDR2 YFSETQ. The CDR3 totals 14 residues. The V and J ends lost 1 base and 6 bases respectively, with 11 bases between them. CDR3 nucleotides: TGCGCCAGCAGCTTGTCGCCAGGGAGTCAGCCCCAGCATTTT. Its protein product is CASSLSPGSQPQHF.

J is TRBJ1-6 and V is TRBV7-6; 9 nucleotides agree with TRBD1. J gave up 7 bases and V 7 bases, and 5 bases lay outside the gene matches. Germline V CDR1 and CDR2: SGHVS, FNYEAQ. CDR3 size: 14 residues. The CDR3 coding sequence is TGTGCCAGCACCCTTGGACAGGGGAATTCACCCCTCCACTTT. Protein: CASTLGQGNSPLHF.

The V and J genes are TRBV28 and TRBJ2-3, with 10 bases fitting TRBD2. Per germline, CDR1 MDHEN and CDR2 SYDVKM. With V trimmed by 5 bases and J by 4 bases, 6 bases remained unmatched. The CDR3 spans 15 residues. The CDR3 loop is CASSEPAGGPDTQYF. The CDR3 DNA follows: TGTGCCAGCAGTGAACCAGCGGGGGGGCCAGATACGCAGTATTTT.

This clone was detected a few times. In DNA form, the CDR3 reads TGTGCCAGCAGCATCCAGCGGAGCTCCTACAATGAGCAGTTCTTC. Residues: CASSIQRSSYNEQFF. The chain has TRBV6-5 and TRBJ2-1, with TRBD2 as a possible D gene (5 bases). CDR1 MNHEY and CDR2 SVGAGI come from the germline V gene. V shed 6 bases and J shed 0 bases, with 12 bases lying between them. The CDR3 spans 15 residues.

V gene TRBV5-1 combines with J gene TRBJ2-7, with D perhaps matching TRBD1 (5 bases). Trimming pared 0 bases from V and 3 bases from J, leaving 7 bases between. Germline loops: CDR1 SGHRS, CDR2 YFSETQ. The CDR3 length is 13 residues. CDR3 coding DNA: TGCGCCAGCAGCTTGGACAGGAGCTACGAGCAGTACTTC. Translation: CASSLDRSYEQYF. Based on the CDR3 plus reference TRBV5-1 and TRBJ2-7, the full variable domain is KAGVTQTPRYLIKTRGQQVTLSCSPISGHRSVSWYQQTPGQGLQFLFEYFSETQRNKGNFPGRFSGRQFSNSRSEMNVSTLELGDSALYLCASSLDRSYEQYFGPGTRLTVT.

The J gene is TRBJ2-4, the V gene TRBV7-2, with TRBD2 as a possible D gene (7 bases). The CDR3 has 13 amino acids. Germline CDR1 reads SGHTA; CDR2 reads FQGNSA. The V gene lost 7 bases and the J gene lost 8 bases, with 15 bases spanning the gap. The CDR3 coding sequence is TGTGCCAGCAAACAGGGAGGGTTGGACATTCAGTACTTC. Its translation: CASKQGGLDIQYF. Based on the CDR3 plus reference TRBV7-2 and TRBJ2-4, the full variable domain is GAGVSQSPSNKVTEKGKDVELRCDPISGHTALYWYRQSLGQGLEFLIYFQGNSAPDKSGLPSDRFSAERTGGSVSTLTIQRTQQEDSAVYLCASKQGGLDIQYFGAGTRLSVL.

The rearrangement uses TRBV28 and TRBJ1-5; the D is unclear. The CDR3 runs 12 residues. Germline V gene sequence: CDR1 MDHEN, CDR2 SYDVKM. V was shortened by 4 bases and J by 1 base, with 2 bases between the two germline ends. The CDR3 DNA reads TGTGCCAGCAGTTACAGCAATCAGCCCCAGCATTTT. Its translation is CASSYSNQPQHF.

This clone is medium-sized by share. The chain's CDR3 is CASSFSIGNTEAFF. CDR3 nucleotide sequence: TGTGCCAGCAGCTTCAGTATCGGCAACACTGAAGCTTTCTTT. This sequence joins TRBV7-3 and TRBJ1-1; D uncertain. V lost 3 bases and J 2 bases, leaving 10 bases between the germline ends. Germline CDR1 and CDR2: SGHTA and FQGTGA. The CDR3 runs 14 residues.

V usage is TRBV27 and J usage is TRBJ2-5; TRBD1 matches 7 bases. This CDR3 is built from 15 residues. The germline gives CDR1 MNHEY, CDR2 SMNVEV (reference sequence). Unmatched junction bases numbered 7, after V lost 4 bases and J lost 2 bases. The CDR3 DNA follows: TGTGCCAGCAGTTCCGGTGACAGGGAACAAGAGACCCAGTACTTC. This translates into CASSSGDREQETQYF.

The chain carries TRBV5-1 and TRBJ1-5; weak D call: TRBD1 (6 bases). The V and J ends lost 2 bases and 5 bases respectively, with 11 bases between them. This CDR3 is 14 amino acids long. Germline assignment: CDR1 SGHRS and CDR2 YFSETQ. CDR3 in DNA: TGCGCCAGCAGCTTAGGGGGAGGAGATCAGCCCCAGCATTTT. Its translation: CASSLGGGDQPQHF.

V gene TRBV19 combines with J gene TRBJ2-7, with 7 bases that match TRBD1. Trimming removed 6 bases from V and 2 bases from J; junction bases left unmatched: 4. CDR1 LNHDA and CDR2 SQIVND come from the germline V gene (reference sequence). The CDR3 runs 13 residues. The CDR3 sequence: CASSRTGTYEQYF. DNA for the CDR3: TGTGCCAGTAGCCGGACAGGAACCTACGAGCAGTACTTC.

In this sample, this clone turned up a few times. The chain recombines TRBV7-2 with TRBJ1-1, with D tentatively TRBD1 (5 bases). V lost 5 bases to trimming and J lost 5 bases, with 9 bases between them. CDR1 is SGHTA and CDR2 is FQGNSA in the germline V gene. There are 12 residues in the CDR3. The CDR3 sequence: CASSRGLTEAFF. CDR3 bases: TGTGCCAGCAGCCGGGGGTTGACTGAAGCTTTCTTT.

The chain recombines TRBV6-6 with TRBJ2-5; TRBD2 matches 13 bases. The germline V gene encodes CDR1 MNHNY and CDR2 SVGAGI (reference sequence). CDR3 size: 14 residues. Germline trimming cut 6 bases from V and 5 bases from J; bases unmatched to any gene: 3. The CDR3 loop reads CASRRTSGGETQYF. DNA for the CDR3: TGTGCCAGCAGACGGACTAGCGGGGGTGAGACCCAGTACTTC.

The genes are TRBV5-1 and TRBJ2-3; weak D call: TRBD2 (7 bases). V lost 6 bases, J lost 3 bases, and 14 bases lay in between. The CDR3 extends over 14 amino acids. The germline V gene has CDR1 SGHRS and CDR2 YFSETQ. The CDR3 is CASTRGGLTDTQYF. DNA of the CDR3: TGCGCCAGCACCCGCGGGGGCCTGACAGATACGCAGTATTTT.

The chain carries TRBV11-2 and TRBJ1-1; 8 nucleotides match TRBD1. The CDR3 is made up of 17 amino acids. The germline gives CDR1 SGHAT, CDR2 FQNNGV. With 2 bases clipped from V and 3 bases from J, the junction kept 11 bases outside the gene matches. The CDR3 loop reads CASSLTPGQGPDTEAFF. CDR3 in DNA: TGTGCCAGCAGCTTAACGCCTGGACAGGGTCCGGACACTGAAGCTTTCTTT.

The chain carries TRBV7-2 and TRBJ1-2; 7 bases map to TRBD1. CDR3 size: 13 residues. J lost 8 bases, V lost 1 base, and 4 bases had no gene match. Germline lookup yields CDR1 SGHTA and CDR2 FQGNSA. CDR3 sequence: CASSLGQGGGYTF. The CDR3 DNA follows: TGTGCCAGCAGCTTAGGACAGGGAGGGGGCTACACCTTC.

Comments on this clone: A much larger clone lies a single base off, so this may be a read error. This rearrangement joins TRBV5-1 to TRBJ1-1; 8 bases are shared with TRBD1. This CDR3 is built from 14 residues. The germline gives CDR1 SGHRS, CDR2 YFSETQ. Trimming removed 0 bases from V and 5 bases from J; junction bases left unmatched: 3. The CDR3 nucleotides are TGCGCCAGCAGCTTGGCAGGGGGCGTGACTGAAGCTTTCTTT. It codes for CASSLAGGVTEAFF.

V is TRBV5-1 and J is TRBJ2-3, with 7 bases fitting TRBD2. Looked up from germline, CDR1 is SGHRS and CDR2 is YFSETQ. V dropped 3 bases and J dropped 0; count of bases not matched to a gene: 10. This CDR3 has 17 amino acids. The CDR3 nucleotides are TGCGCCAGCAGCTCCCTAATTCTAGCGGTTAGCACAGATACGCAGTATTTT. It is translated as CASSSLILAVSTDTQYF.

The chain has TRBV7-9 and TRBJ2-1, with 11 bases that match TRBD2. The CDR3 has 15 residues. After removal of 1 base from V and 6 bases from J, the junction contained 2 bases not matched to a gene. Germline V gene data show CDR1 as SEHNR and CDR2 as FQNEAQ (reference sequence). CDR3 nucleotides: TGTGCCAGCAGCTTAGACGGGACTAGCGGCAATGAGCAGTTCTTC. It encodes CASSLDGTSGNEQFF.

This chain uses TRBV11-3 with TRBJ2-3; 8 bases fit TRBD2. V lost 3 bases and J lost 6; bases outside the gene matches: 8. CDR1 is SGHNT, CDR2 YENEEA, per germline. The CDR3 totals 15 residues. CDR3: CASSFGAGGPDTQYF. DNA for the CDR3: TGTGCCAGCAGCTTCGGGGCGGGGGGCCCGGATACGCAGTATTTT.